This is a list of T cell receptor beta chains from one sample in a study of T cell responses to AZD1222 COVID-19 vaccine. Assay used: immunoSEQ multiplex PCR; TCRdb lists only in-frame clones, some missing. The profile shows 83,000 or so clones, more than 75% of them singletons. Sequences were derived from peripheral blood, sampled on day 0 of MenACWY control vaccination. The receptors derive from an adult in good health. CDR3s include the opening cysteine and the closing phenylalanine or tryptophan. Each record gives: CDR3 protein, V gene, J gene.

cdr3_aa: CASSGAGYNEQFF
v_call: TRBV9
j_call: TRBJ2-1

cdr3_aa: CASSTATVKNIQYF
v_call: TRBV5-6
j_call: TRBJ2-4

cdr3_aa: CVVLRGPDTQYF
v_call: TRBV27
j_call: TRBJ2-3

cdr3_aa: CSVDGPFYGYTF
v_call: TRBV29-1
j_call: TRBJ1-2

cdr3_aa: CASSSHRQGATGANVLTF
v_call: TRBV28
j_call: TRBJ2-6

cdr3_aa: CASSLFHSRVLGGNTIYF
v_call: TRBV7-9
j_call: TRBJ1-3

cdr3_aa: CASSPHTSGPPFLNTDTQYF
v_call: TRBV7-6
j_call: TRBJ2-3

cdr3_aa: CASSFSLANEQFF
v_call: TRBV28
j_call: TRBJ2-1

cdr3_aa: CASSPEVQPQHF
v_call: TRBV2
j_call: TRBJ1-5

cdr3_aa: CASSPTSPGQGTQPQHF
v_call: TRBV18
j_call: TRBJ1-5

cdr3_aa: CASSLAGGSQQETQYF
v_call: TRBV5-1
j_call: TRBJ2-5

cdr3_aa: CSVERQGGIDTQYF
v_call: TRBV29-1
j_call: TRBJ2-3

cdr3_aa: CASSVVAWGHEQYF
v_call: TRBV9
j_call: TRBJ2-7

cdr3_aa: CASEGLGAYNEQFF
v_call: TRBV28
j_call: TRBJ2-1

cdr3_aa: CASSDSTGSWPQHF
v_call: TRBV25-1
j_call: TRBJ1-5

cdr3_aa: CASSYRGGGEQYF
v_call: TRBV6-5
j_call: TRBJ2-7

cdr3_aa: CATRTLYVEDGNTEAFF
v_call: TRBV5-1
j_call: TRBJ1-1

cdr3_aa: CASSPTGTYYEQYF
v_call: TRBV19
j_call: TRBJ2-7

cdr3_aa: CASSLSPYRSHSIYGYTF
v_call: TRBV27
j_call: TRBJ1-2

cdr3_aa: CASMALEDTEAFF
v_call: TRBV2
j_call: TRBJ1-1

cdr3_aa: CASRPTGTGDYGYTF
v_call: TRBV28
j_call: TRBJ1-2

cdr3_aa: CASSSQGDYGYTF
v_call: TRBV7-2
j_call: TRBJ1-2

cdr3_aa: CASSEGDTGELFF
v_call: TRBV6-4
j_call: TRBJ2-2

cdr3_aa: CSVEESGSRAGGGGYTF
v_call: TRBV29-1
j_call: TRBJ1-2

cdr3_aa: CASSQQGSWTGELFF
v_call: TRBV6-5
j_call: TRBJ2-2

cdr3_aa: CASSKGGAPTSGANVLTF
v_call: TRBV5-1
j_call: TRBJ2-6

cdr3_aa: CASSLDSGDYNEQFF
v_call: TRBV5-4
j_call: TRBJ2-1

cdr3_aa: CAAGKDYEQYF
v_call: TRBV6-5
j_call: TRBJ2-7

cdr3_aa: CASSLDKGNNEQFF
v_call: TRBV11-2
j_call: TRBJ2-1

cdr3_aa: CASSFWSTDTQYF
v_call: TRBV7-9
j_call: TRBJ2-3

cdr3_aa: CASSSLGAGLQETQYF
v_call: TRBV6-2/TRBV6-3
j_call: TRBJ2-5

cdr3_aa: CASSVPTGRPAF
v_call: TRBV9
j_call: TRBJ1-1

cdr3_aa: CASSQDGLAFGELFF
v_call: TRBV4-3
j_call: TRBJ2-2

cdr3_aa: CASSFTRPTGTYF
v_call: TRBV12-3/TRBV12-4
j_call: TRBJ1-3

cdr3_aa: CASSHTDEQYF
v_call: TRBV3-1/TRBV3-2
j_call: TRBJ2-7

cdr3_aa: CASSQDRGTVAYEQYF
v_call: TRBV14
j_call: TRBJ2-7

cdr3_aa: CAWSVSHEQYF
v_call: TRBV30
j_call: TRBJ2-7

cdr3_aa: CAIRNSGQGEDEQYF
v_call: TRBV10-3
j_call: TRBJ2-7

cdr3_aa: CTSSQQRLAENTGELFF
v_call: TRBV1
j_call: TRBJ2-2

cdr3_aa: CSASPLDGTGENTEAFF
v_call: TRBV20-1
j_call: TRBJ1-1